This entry concerns a single T cell receptor beta chain. Its specificity is not known. Stimulation used 8.5 to 10 ug/mL lysate from CMV-infected fibroblasts. Memory cells lacking CD40L and CD69 with high CD45RO were sorted. The sample is drawn from a study of persistence of HIV-infected CD4 T cells. The immunoSEQ assay was version 4, run in survey mode. Only in-frame clones appear in the TCRdb table, and some are missing; sequencing was by immunoSEQ multiplex PCR. The table includes more than 35,000 clones, 80% detected once. The source is an adult man with HIV who was CMV-seropositive. This material consisted of CD4+ T cells sorted from PBMCs after roughly 18-hour stimulation, taken from a patient who received antiretroviral therapy.

The CDR3 bases are TGTGCCAGCAGTCCCGAGGGGGACTATGGCTACACCTTC. Its protein is CASSPEGDYGYTF. The rearrangement uses TRBV28 and TRBJ1-2; TRBD1 might be the D (6 bases). The CDR3 spans 13 residues. V dropped 5 bases and J dropped 3 bases, with 10 bases sitting between them. The germline gives CDR1 MDHEN, CDR2 SYDVKM.